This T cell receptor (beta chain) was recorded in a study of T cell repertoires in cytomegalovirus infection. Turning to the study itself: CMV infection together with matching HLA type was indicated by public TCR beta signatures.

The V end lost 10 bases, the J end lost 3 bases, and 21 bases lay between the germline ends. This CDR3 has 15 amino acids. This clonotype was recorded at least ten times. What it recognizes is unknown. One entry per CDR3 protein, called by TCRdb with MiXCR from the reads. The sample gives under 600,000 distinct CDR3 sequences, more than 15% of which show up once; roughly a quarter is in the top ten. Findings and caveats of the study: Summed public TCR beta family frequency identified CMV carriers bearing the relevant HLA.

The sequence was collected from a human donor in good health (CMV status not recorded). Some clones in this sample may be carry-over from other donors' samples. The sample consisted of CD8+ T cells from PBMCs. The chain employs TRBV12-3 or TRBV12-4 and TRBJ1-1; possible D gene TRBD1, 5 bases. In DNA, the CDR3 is TGTGCCACCGAAAAGTCGGGGCATATGGACACTGAAGCTTTCTTT. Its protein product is CATEKSGHMDTEAFF.